The entry below gives a single T cell receptor (beta chain) sequence along with its context. An end of the junction differs from the germline gene, which may be a read error. This sample was taken from a study of blood T cell repertoires in COVID-19. As handled by the study authors: Scientists estimated how many nucleated cells there were by amplifying reference gene primers. Clones were read by immunoSEQ multiplex PCR, and TCRdb kept only the in-frame ones, dropping some. Clonal size and the V and J genes are those of that table, whereas D and trimming came from the DNA. The repertoire holds a few hundred thousand clones, with roughly nine tenths as singletons. CDR1 is SGHTA, CDR2 FQGNSA, per germline. The CDR3 length is 13 residues.

Material for sequencing was PBMCs or T cells enriched from blood (not recorded which). The clonotype was recovered from a woman aged 25 to 45 who had recovered from COVID-19. The rearrangement uses TRBV7-2 and TRBJ2-4, with D hard to call. The chain's CDR3 is CASSLATPSRLVF. Written as DNA, the CDR3 is TGTGCCAGCAGCTTAGCGACCCCTTCAAGACTCGTGTTC.